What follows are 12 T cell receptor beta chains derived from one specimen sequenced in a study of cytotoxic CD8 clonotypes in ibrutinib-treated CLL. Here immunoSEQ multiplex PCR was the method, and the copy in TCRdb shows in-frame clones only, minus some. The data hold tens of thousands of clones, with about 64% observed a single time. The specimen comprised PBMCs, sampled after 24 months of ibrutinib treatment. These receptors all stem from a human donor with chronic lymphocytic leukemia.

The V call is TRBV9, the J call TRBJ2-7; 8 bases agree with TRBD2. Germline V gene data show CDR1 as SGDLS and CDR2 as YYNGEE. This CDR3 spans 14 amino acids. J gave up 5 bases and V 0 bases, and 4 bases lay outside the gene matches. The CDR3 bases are TGTGCCAGCAGCGTAGCGGGGGGGCAGAACGAGCAGTACTTC. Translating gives CASSVAGGQNEQYF.

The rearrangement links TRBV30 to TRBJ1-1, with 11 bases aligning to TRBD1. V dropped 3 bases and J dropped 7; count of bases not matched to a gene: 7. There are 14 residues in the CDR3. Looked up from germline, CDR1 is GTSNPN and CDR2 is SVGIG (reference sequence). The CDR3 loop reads CAWSAGQGAGEAFF. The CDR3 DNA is TGTGCCTGGAGCGCCGGACAGGGGGCTGGTGAAGCTTTCTTT.

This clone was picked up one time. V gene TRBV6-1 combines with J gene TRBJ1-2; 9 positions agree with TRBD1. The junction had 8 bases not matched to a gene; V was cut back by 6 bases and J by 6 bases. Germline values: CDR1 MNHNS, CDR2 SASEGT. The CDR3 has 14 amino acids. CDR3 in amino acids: CASSPQGAYDGYTF. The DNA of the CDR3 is TGTGCCAGCAGCCCACAGGGGGCCTATGATGGCTACACCTTC.

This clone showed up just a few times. CDR3 sequence (DNA): TGTGCCAGCAGCCGAGGACGGGCGCAAGAGACCCAGTACTTC. The encoded protein is CASSRGRAQETQYF. The chain links TRBV7-8 to TRBJ2-5; D not certain. This CDR3 has 14 residues. In germline, CDR1 is SGHVS, CDR2 FQNEAQ. V was shortened by 5 bases and J by 2 bases, with 12 bases between the two germline ends.

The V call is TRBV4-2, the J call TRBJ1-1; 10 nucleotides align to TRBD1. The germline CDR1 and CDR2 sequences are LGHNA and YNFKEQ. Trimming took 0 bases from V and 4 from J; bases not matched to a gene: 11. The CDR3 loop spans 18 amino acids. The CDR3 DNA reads TGTGCCAGCAGCCAAGAACCTGAGGGACAGGGGAGAAGCACTGAAGCTTTCTTT. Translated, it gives CASSQEPEGQGRSTEAFF.

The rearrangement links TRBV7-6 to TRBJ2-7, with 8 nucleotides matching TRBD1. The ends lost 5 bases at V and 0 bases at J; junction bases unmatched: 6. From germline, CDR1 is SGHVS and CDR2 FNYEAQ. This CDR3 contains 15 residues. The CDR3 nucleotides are TGTGCCAGCAGCCCAGGACAGGGAAGCTCCTACGAGCAGTACTTC. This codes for CASSPGQGSSYEQYF. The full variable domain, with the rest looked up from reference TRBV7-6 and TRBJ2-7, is GAGVSQSPRYKVTKRGQDVALRCDPISGHVSLYWYRQALGQGPEFLTYFNYEAQQDKSGLPNDRFSAERPEGSISTLTIQRTEQRDSAMYRCASSPGQGSSYEQYFGPGTRLTVT.

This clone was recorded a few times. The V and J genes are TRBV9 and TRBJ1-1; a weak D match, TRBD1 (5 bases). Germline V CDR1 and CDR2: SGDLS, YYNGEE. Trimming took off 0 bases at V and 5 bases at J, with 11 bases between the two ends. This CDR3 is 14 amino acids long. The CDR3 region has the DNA TGTGCCAGCAGCGTAGGGGTTGGGGGGACTGAAGCTTTCTTT. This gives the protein CASSVGVGGTEAFF.

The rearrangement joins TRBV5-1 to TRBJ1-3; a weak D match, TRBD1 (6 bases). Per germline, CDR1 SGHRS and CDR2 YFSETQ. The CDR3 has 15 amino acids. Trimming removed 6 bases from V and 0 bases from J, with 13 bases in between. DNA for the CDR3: TGCGCCAGCATGGATGACAGGATCTCTGGAAACACCATATATTTT. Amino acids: CASMDDRISGNTIYF. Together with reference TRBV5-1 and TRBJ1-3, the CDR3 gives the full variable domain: KAGVTQTPRYLIKTRGQQVTLSCSPISGHRSVSWYQQTPGQGLQFLFEYFSETQRNKGNFPGRFSGRQFSNSRSEMNVSTLELGDSALYLCASMDDRISGNTIYFGEGSWLTVV.

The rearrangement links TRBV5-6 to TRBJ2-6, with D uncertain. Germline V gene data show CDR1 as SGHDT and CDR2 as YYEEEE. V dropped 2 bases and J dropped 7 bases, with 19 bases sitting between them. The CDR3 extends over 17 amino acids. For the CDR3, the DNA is TGTGCCAGCAGCTTCCAACAGCTACAACTGGGCGCCAACGTCCTGACTTTC. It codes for CASSFQQLQLGANVLTF.

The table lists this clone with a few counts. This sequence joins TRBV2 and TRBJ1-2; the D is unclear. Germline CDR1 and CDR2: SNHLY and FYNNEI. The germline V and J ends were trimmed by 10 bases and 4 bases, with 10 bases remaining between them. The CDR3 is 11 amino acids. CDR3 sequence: CAIRGGYGYTF. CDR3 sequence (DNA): TGTGCCATTCGGGGAGGCTATGGCTACACCTTC.

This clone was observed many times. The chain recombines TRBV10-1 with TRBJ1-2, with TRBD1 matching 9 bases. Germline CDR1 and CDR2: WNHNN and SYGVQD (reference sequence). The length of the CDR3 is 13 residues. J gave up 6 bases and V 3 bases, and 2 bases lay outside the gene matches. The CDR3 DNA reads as TGCGCCAGCAGTGACAGGGACAGGGATGGCTACACCTTC. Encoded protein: CASSDRDRDGYTF.

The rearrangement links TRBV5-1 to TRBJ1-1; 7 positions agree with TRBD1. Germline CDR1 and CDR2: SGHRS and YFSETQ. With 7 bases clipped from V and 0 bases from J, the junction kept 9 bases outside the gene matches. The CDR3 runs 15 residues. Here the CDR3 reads CASVHGDRLNTEAFF. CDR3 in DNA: TGCGCCAGCGTACACGGGGACAGATTGAACACTGAAGCTTTCTTT.